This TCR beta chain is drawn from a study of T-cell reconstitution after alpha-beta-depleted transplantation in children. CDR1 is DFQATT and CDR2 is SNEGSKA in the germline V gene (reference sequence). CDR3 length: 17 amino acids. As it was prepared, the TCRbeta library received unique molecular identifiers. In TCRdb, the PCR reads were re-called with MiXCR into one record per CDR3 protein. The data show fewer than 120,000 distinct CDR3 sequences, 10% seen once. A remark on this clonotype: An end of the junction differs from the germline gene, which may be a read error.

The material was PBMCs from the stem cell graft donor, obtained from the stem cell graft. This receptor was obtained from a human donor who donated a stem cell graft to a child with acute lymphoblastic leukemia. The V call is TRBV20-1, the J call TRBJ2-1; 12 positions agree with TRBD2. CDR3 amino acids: CCAPTSGGATSYNEQFF. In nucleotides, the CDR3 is TGCTGTGCCCCGACTAGCGGGGGTGCTACCTCCTACAATGAGCAGTTCTTC.